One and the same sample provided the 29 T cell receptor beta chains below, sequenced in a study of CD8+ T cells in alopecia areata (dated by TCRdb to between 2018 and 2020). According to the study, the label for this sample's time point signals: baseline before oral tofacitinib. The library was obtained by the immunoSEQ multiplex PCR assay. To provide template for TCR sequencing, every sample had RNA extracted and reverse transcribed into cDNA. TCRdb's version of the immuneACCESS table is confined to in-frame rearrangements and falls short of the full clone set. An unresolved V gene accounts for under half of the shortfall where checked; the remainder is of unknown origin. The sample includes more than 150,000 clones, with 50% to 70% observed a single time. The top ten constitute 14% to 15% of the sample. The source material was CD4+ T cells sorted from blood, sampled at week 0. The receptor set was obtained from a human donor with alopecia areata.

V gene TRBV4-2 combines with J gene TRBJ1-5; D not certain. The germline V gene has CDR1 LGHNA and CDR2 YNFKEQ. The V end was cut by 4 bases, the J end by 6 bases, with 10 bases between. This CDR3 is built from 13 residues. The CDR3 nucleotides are TGTGCCAGCAGCCCCGATAGGGTTCAGCCCCAGCATTTT. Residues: CASSPDRVQPQHF.

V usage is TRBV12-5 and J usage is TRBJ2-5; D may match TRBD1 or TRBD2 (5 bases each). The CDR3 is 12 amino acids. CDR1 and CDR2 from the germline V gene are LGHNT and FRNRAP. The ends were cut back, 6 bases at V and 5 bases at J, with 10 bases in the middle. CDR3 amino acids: CASGPEGETQYF. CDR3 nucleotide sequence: TGTGCTAGTGGCCCCGAGGGGGAGACCCAGTACTTC.

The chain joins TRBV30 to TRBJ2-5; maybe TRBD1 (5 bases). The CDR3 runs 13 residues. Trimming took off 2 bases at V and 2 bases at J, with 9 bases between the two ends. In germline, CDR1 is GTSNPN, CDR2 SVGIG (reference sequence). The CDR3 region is CAWSTTGQETQYF. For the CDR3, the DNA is TGTGCCTGGAGTACAACAGGACAAGAGACCCAGTACTTC.

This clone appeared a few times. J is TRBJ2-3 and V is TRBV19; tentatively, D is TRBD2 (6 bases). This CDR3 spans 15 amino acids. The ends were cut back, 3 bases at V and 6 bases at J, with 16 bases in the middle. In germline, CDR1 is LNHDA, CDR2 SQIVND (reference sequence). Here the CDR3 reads CASSIGGVPRDTQYF. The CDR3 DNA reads TGTGCCAGTAGTATCGGCGGGGTCCCACGGGATACGCAGTATTTT.

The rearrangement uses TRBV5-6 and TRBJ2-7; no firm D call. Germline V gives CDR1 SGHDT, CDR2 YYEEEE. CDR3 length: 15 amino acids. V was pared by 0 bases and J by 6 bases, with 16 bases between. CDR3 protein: CASSLGKVPSGEQYF. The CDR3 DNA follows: TGTGCCAGCAGCTTGGGAAAGGTGCCCTCAGGCGAGCAGTACTTC.

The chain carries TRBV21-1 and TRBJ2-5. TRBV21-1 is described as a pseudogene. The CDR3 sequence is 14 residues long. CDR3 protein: CASSKGMGWETQYF. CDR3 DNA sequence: TGTGCCAGCAGCAAAGGGATGGGTTGGGAGACCCAGTACTTC.

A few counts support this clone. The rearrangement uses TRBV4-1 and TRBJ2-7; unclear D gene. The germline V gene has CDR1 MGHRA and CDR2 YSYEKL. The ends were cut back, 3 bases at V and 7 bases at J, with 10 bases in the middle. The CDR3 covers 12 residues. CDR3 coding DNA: TGCGCCAGCAGCCATACTCTAGGGGAGCAGTACTTC. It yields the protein CASSHTLGEQYF.

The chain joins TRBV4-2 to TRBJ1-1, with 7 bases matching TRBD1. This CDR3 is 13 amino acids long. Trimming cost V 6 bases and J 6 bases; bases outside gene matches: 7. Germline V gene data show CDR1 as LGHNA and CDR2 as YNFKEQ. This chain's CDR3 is CASRDTGTAEAFF. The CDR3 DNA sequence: TGTGCCAGCAGAGACACCGGGACAGCTGAAGCTTTCTTT.

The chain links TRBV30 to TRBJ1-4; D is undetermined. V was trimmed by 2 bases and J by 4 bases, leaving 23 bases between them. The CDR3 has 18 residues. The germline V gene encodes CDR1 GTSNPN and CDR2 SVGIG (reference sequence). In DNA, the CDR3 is TGTGCCTGGAGTCACGATAAAAGTACCGGACCCTATAATGAAAAACTGTTTTTT. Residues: CAWSHDKSTGPYNEKLFF. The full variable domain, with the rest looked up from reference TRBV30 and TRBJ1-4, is SQTIHQWPATLVQPVGSPLSLECTVEGTSNPNLYWYRQAAGRGLQLLFYSVGIGQISSEVPQNLSASRPQDRQFILSSKKLLLSDSGFYLCAWSHDKSTGPYNEKLFFGSGTQLSVL.

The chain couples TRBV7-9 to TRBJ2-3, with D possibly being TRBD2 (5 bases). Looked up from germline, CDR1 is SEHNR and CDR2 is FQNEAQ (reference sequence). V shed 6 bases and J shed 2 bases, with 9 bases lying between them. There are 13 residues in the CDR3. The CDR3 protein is CASRPSPTDTQYF. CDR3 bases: TGTGCCAGCAGACCTAGCCCCACAGATACGCAGTATTTT.

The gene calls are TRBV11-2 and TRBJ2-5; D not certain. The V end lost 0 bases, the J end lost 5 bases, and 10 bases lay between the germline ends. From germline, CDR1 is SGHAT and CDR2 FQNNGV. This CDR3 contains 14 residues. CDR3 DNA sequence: TGTGCCAGCAGCTTAGATCTCCTGAAGGAGACCCAGTACTTC. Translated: CASSLDLLKETQYF.

The DNA of the CDR3 is TGTGCCAGCAGCCAAGGGACAGGAGAGACCCAGTACTTC. Translated, it gives CASSQGTGETQYF. This sequence joins TRBV6-1 and TRBJ2-5; 8 positions agree with TRBD1. V was clipped by 6 bases and J by 4 bases; unmatched bases: 4. CDR1 and CDR2 (germline): MNHNS, SASEGT. The CDR3 contains 13 residues.

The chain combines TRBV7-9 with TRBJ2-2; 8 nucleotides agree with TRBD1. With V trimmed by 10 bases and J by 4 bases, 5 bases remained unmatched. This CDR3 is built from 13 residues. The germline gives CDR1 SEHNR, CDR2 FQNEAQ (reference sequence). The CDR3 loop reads CATGQGGTGELFF. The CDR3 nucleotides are TGTGCCACCGGACAGGGTGGCACCGGGGAGCTGTTTTTT. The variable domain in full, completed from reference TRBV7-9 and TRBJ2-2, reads DTGVSQNPRHKITKRGQNVTFRCDPISEHNRLYWYRQTLGQGPEFLTYFQNEAQLEKSRLLSDRFSAERPKGSFSTLEIQRTEQGDSAMYLCATGQGGTGELFFGEGSRLTVL.

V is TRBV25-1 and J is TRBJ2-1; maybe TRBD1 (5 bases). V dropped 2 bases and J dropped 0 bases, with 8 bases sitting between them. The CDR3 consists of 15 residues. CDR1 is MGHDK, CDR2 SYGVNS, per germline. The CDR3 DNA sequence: TGTGCCAGCAGTGAAAGGACACCCTCCTACAATGAGCAGTTCTTC. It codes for CASSERTPSYNEQFF.

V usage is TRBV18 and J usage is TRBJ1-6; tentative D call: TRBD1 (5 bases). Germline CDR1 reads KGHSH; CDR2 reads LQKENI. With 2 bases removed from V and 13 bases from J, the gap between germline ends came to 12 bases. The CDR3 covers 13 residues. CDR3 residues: CASSPSTETPLHF. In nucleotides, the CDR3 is TGTGCCAGCTCACCATCGACAGAAACGCCCCTCCACTTT.

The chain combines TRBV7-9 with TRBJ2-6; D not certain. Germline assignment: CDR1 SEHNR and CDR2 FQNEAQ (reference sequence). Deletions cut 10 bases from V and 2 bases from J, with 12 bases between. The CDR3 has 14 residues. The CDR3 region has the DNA TGTGCCACCCCCAACGGTGCTGGGGCCAACGTCCTGACTTTC. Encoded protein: CATPNGAGANVLTF.

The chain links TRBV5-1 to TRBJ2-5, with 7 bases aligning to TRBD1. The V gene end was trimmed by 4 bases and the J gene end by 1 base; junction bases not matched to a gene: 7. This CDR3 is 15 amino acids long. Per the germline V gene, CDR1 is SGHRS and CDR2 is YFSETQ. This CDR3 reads CASSPGQASQETQYF. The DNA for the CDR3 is TGCGCCAGCAGCCCCGGACAGGCAAGCCAAGAGACCCAGTACTTC. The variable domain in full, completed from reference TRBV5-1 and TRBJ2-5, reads KAGVTQTPRYLIKTRGQQVTLSCSPISGHRSVSWYQQTPGQGLQFLFEYFSETQRNKGNFPGRFSGRQFSNSRSEMNVSTLELGDSALYLCASSPGQASQETQYFGPGTRLLVL.

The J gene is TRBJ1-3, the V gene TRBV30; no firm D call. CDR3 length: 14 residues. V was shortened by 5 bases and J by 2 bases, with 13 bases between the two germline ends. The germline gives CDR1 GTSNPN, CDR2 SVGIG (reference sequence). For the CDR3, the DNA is TGTGCCTGGGACGGCCTTTTCGCTGGAAACACCATATATTTT. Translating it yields CAWDGLFAGNTIYF.

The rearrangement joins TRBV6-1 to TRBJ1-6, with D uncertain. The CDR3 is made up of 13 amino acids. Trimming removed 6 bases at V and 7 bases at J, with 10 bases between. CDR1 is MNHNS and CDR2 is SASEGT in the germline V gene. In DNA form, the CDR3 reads TGTGCCAGCAGGGTGGAATTGAATTCACCCCTCCACTTT. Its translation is CASRVELNSPLHF.

The CDR3 bases are TGCGCCAGCAGCCTGTTCAGCTCCTACGAGCAGTACTTC. This translates into CASSLFSSYEQYF. The genes are TRBV4-1 and TRBJ2-7; D is uncertain. V was pared by 4 bases and J by 0 bases, with 7 bases between. The CDR3 has 13 amino acids. From germline, CDR1 is MGHRA and CDR2 YSYEKL.

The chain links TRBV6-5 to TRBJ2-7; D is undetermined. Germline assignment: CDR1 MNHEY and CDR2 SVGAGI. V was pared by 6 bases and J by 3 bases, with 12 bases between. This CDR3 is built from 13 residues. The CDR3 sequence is CASRLNGVYEQYF. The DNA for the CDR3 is TGTGCCAGCAGACTTAATGGGGTCTACGAGCAGTACTTC.

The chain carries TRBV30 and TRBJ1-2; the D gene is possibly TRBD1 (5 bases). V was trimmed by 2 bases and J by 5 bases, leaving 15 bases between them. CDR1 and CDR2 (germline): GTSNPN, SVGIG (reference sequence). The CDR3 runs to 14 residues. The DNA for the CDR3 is TGTGCCTGGAGTACGACAAGGGCAGGGTATGGCTACACCTTC. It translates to CAWSTTRAGYGYTF.

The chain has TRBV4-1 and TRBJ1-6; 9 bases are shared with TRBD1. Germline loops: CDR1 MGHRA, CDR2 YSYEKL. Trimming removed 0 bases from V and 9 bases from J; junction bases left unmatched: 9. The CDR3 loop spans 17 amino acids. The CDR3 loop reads CASSQEGGQGIGSPLHF. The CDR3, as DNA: TGCGCCAGCAGCCAAGAGGGAGGACAGGGGATTGGTTCACCCCTCCACTTT.

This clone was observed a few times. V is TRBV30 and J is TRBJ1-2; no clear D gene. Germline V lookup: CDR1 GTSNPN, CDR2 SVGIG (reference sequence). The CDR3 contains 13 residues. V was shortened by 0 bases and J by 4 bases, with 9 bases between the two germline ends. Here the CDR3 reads CAWSVDGSYGYTF. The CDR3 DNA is TGTGCCTGGAGTGTGGACGGGTCCTATGGCTACACCTTC.

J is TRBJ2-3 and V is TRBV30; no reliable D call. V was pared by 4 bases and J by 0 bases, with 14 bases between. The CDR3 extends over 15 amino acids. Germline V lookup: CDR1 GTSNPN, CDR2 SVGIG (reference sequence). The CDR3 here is CAWTQLGHSTDTQYF. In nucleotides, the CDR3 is TGTGCCTGGACCCAGTTAGGGCACAGCACAGATACGCAGTATTTT.

CDR3 residues: CAWSVEGGPYEQYF. The CDR3, as DNA: TGTGCCTGGAGTGTAGAGGGGGGCCCCTACGAGCAGTACTTC. The chain uses TRBV30 and TRBJ2-7, with D perhaps TRBD1 or TRBD2 (6 bases each). Germline CDR1 is GTSNPN and CDR2 is SVGIG (reference sequence). The CDR3 sequence is 14 residues long. Trimming removed 0 bases at V and 2 bases at J, with 11 bases between.

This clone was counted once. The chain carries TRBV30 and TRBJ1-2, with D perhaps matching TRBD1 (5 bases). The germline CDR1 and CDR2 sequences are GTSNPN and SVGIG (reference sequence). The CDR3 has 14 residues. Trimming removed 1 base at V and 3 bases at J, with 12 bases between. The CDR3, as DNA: TGTGCCTGGAGTGGCCTACCGGGGGACTATGGCTACACCTTC. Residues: CAWSGLPGDYGYTF. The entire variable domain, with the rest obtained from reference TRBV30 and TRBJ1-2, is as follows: SQTIHQWPATLVQPVGSPLSLECTVEGTSNPNLYWYRQAAGRGLQLLFYSVGIGQISSEVPQNLSASRPQDRQFILSSKKLLLSDSGFYLCAWSGLPGDYGYTFGSGTRLTVV.

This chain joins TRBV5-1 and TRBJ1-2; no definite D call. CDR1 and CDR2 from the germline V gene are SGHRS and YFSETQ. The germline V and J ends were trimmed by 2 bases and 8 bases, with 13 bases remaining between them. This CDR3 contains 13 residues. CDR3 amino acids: CASSLEVPIGYTF. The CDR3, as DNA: TGCGCCAGCAGCTTAGAGGTCCCTATAGGCTACACCTTC.

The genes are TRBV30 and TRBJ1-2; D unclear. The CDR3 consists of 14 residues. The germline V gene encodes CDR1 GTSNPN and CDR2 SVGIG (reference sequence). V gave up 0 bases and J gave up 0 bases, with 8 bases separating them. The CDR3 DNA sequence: TGTGCCTGGAGTGTACTGACGGCTAACTATGGCTACACCTTC. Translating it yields CAWSVLTANYGYTF.